This TCR beta chain comes out of a study of blood T cell repertoires in COVID-19. Using immunoSEQ multiplex PCR, the repertoire was profiled, and TCRdb retains in-frame clones only, with some absent. The sample lists 250,000 or so clones; around 90% were seen once. The CDR3 length is 14 residues. V was clipped by 0 bases and J by 1 base, with 7 bases between them. Germline V CDR1 and CDR2: LGHDT, YNNKEL (reference sequence). The chain has TRBV3-1 (or the pseudogene TRBV3-2) and TRBJ2-7, with D possibly TRBD1 on 5 matching bases. Sequenced input: peripheral blood. This TCR was recovered from a man under 40 with COVID-19, enrolled during active disease. The CDR3 sequence: CASSQDYRSYEQYF. The CDR3 DNA sequence: TGTGCCAGCAGCCAAGATTACAGGTCCTACGAGCAGTACTTC.